These T cell receptor beta chains were read from a single sample in a study of a mutant IDH1 vaccine in newly diagnosed glioma. The repertoire was sequenced with immunoSEQ multiplex PCR; TCRdb's copy has only in-frame clones and lacks some. The sample has around 61,000 clones; 80% to 90% are singletons. These receptors lack a known antigen. This material consisted of PBMCs, taken from a glioma patient whose treatment included an IDH1 peptide vaccine. These receptors came from a woman in her thirties or forties with glioma. CDR3s include the opening cysteine and the closing phenylalanine or tryptophan. A D gene is named only where the DNA matches it firmly. The size field is filled for only some rows; it gives once, few, many or a size class.

d_call: NA
j_call: TRBJ1-1
v_call: TRBV19
clone_size: NA
cdr3_length: 12
cdr3_aa: CASSVGRFEAFF
cdr3_nt: TGTGCCAGTAGTGTCGGAAGGTTTGAAGCTTTCTTT

d_call: NA
j_call: TRBJ2-1
v_call: TRBV5-1
clone_size: NA
cdr3_length: 12
cdr3_aa: CASRGAYNEQFF
cdr3_nt: TGCGCCAGCAGAGGTGCATACAATGAGCAGTTCTTC

d_call: NA
j_call: TRBJ2-1
v_call: TRBV27
clone_size: once
cdr3_length: 14
cdr3_aa: CASSPQGSYNEQFF
cdr3_nt: TGTGCCAGCAGTCCTCAGGGCTCCTACAATGAGCAGTTCTTC

d_call: NA
j_call: TRBJ1-2
v_call: TRBV10-3
clone_size: NA
cdr3_length: 12
cdr3_aa: CAISESGRAGTF
cdr3_nt: TGTGCCATCAGTGAGTCGGGTAGAGCGGGCACCTTC

d_call: TRBD1
j_call: TRBJ1-5
v_call: TRBV5-8
clone_size: once
cdr3_length: 13
cdr3_aa: CASSPGTASPQHF
cdr3_nt: TGTGCCAGCAGCCCGGGGACAGCCTCGCCCCAGCATTTT

d_call: NA
j_call: TRBJ1-5
v_call: TRBV6-6
clone_size: NA
cdr3_length: 14
cdr3_aa: CASSTRTENQPQHF
cdr3_nt: TGTGCCAGCAGTACCCGGACAGAGAATCAGCCCCAGCATTTT

d_call: NA
j_call: TRBJ1-1
v_call: TRBV29-1
clone_size: once
cdr3_length: 13
cdr3_aa: CSVDPTGNTEAFF
cdr3_nt: TGCAGCGTTGACCCTACAGGGAACACTGAAGCTTTCTTT

d_call: NA
j_call: TRBJ1-1
v_call: TRBV7-9
clone_size: NA
cdr3_length: 12
cdr3_aa: CASSLNRAEAFF
cdr3_nt: TGTGCCAGCAGCTTAAACAGGGCTGAAGCTTTCTTT

d_call: TRBD2
j_call: TRBJ2-3
v_call: TRBV7-3
clone_size: once
cdr3_length: 15
cdr3_aa: CASSLGAGVGDTQYF
cdr3_nt: TGTGCCAGCAGCTTAGGCGCGGGAGTAGGGGATACGCAGTATTTT

d_call: NA
j_call: TRBJ1-3
v_call: TRBV10-1
clone_size: once
cdr3_length: 13
cdr3_aa: CASSEFPGNTIYF
cdr3_nt: TGCGCCAGCAGTGAGTTTCCTGGAAACACCATATATTTT